Listed below are T cell receptor beta chains from one sample, sequenced in a study of human T cells and chemical hapten exposure. TCRdb re-called the RACE reads through MiXCR, storing one row per CDR3 protein. The data hold about 79,000 distinct CDR3 sequences, with about 9% observed a single time. Source material: whole blood. Receptors were obtained from a male donor in good health. Some clones in this sample may be carry-over from other donors' samples. Each CDR3 is given with its conserved first and last residue. Fields, in order: V gene, clone size, J gene, D gene, CDR3 protein, CDR3 DNA. The D gene is left open where the match is weak. Clone size, where shown, is once, few, many, or a class for clones that have expanded.

V gene: TRBV10-1; clone size: NA; J gene: TRBJ2-2; D gene: NA; CDR3 protein: CASTFRQDENTGELFF; CDR3 DNA: TGCGCCAGCACCTTTCGACAGGATGAGAACACCGGGGAGCTGTTTTTT
V gene: TRBV20-1; clone size: NA; J gene: TRBJ2-7; D gene: NA; CDR3 protein: CSASNTGSGYEQYF; CDR3 DNA: TGCAGTGCTAGTAATACAGGGTCCGGCTACGAGCAGTACTTC
V gene: TRBV14; clone size: few; J gene: TRBJ2-7; D gene: NA; CDR3 protein: CASSQVDGGEYF; CDR3 DNA: TGTGCCAGCAGCCAAGTGGACGGAGGAGAGTACTTC
V gene: TRBV7-2; clone size: few; J gene: TRBJ2-7; D gene: NA; CDR3 protein: CASSLGGTSYEQYF; CDR3 DNA: TGTGCCAGCAGCTTAGGTGGGACGTCCTACGAGCAGTACTTC
V gene: TRBV7-9; clone size: NA; J gene: TRBJ1-4; D gene: TRBD1; CDR3 protein: CASSPDRGQGEKLFF; CDR3 DNA: TGTGCCAGCAGCCCGGACAGGGGGCAAGGAGAAAAACTGTTTTTT
V gene: TRBV27; clone size: many; J gene: TRBJ2-1; D gene: NA; CDR3 protein: CASSLAGISYNEQFF; CDR3 DNA: TGTGCCAGCAGTTTAGCGGGGATTTCCTACAATGAGCAGTTCTTC
V gene: TRBV10-3; clone size: many; J gene: TRBJ1-1; D gene: NA; CDR3 protein: CAISDSWRTNTEAFF; CDR3 DNA: TGTGCCATCAGTGATTCTTGGCGGACGAACACTGAAGCTTTCTTT
V gene: TRBV30; clone size: few; J gene: TRBJ2-2; D gene: NA; CDR3 protein: CAWSERGGPTGELFF; CDR3 DNA: TGTGCCTGGAGTGAGAGGGGAGGACCCACCGGGGAGCTGTTTTTT
V gene: TRBV18; clone size: few; J gene: TRBJ1-4; D gene: TRBD1; CDR3 protein: CASSPVRTGANEKLFF; CDR3 DNA: TGTGCCAGCTCACCCGTGAGGACAGGGGCGAATGAAAAACTGTTTTTT
V gene: TRBV7-2; clone size: many; J gene: TRBJ2-1; D gene: TRBD2; CDR3 protein: CASSLRSPTSGSIYNEQFF; CDR3 DNA: TGTGCCAGCAGCCTCAGGTCCCCGACTAGCGGGAGCATCTACAATGAGCAGTTCTTC
V gene: TRBV14; clone size: NA; J gene: TRBJ2-2; D gene: NA; CDR3 protein: CASSQDRRGGGELFF; CDR3 DNA: TGTGCCAGCAGCCAAGACCGCCGGGGTGGCGGGGAGCTGTTTTTT
V gene: TRBV9; clone size: NA; J gene: TRBJ2-3; D gene: NA; CDR3 protein: CASSVVEGGTDTQYF; CDR3 DNA: TGTGCCAGCAGCGTAGTGGAGGGAGGCACAGATACGCAGTATTTT
V gene: TRBV5-1; clone size: NA; J gene: TRBJ2-4; D gene: NA; CDR3 protein: CASSPTLDRQGAKNIQYF; CDR3 DNA: TGCGCCAGCAGCCCAACCCTTGACAGGCAAGGAGCCAAAAACATTCAGTACTTC
V gene: TRBV6-6; clone size: many; J gene: TRBJ2-3; D gene: NA; CDR3 protein: CASLPQGSTDTQYF; CDR3 DNA: TGTGCCAGCCTACCCCAAGGGAGCACAGATACGCAGTATTTT
V gene: TRBV27; clone size: many; J gene: TRBJ1-5; D gene: NA; CDR3 protein: CASSLGAGAQPQHF; CDR3 DNA: TGTGCCAGCAGTTTAGGGGCAGGGGCCCAGCCCCAGCATTTT
V gene: TRBV7-9; clone size: NA; J gene: TRBJ2-1; D gene: TRBD2; CDR3 protein: CASSLGQRELSEQFF; CDR3 DNA: TGTGCCAGCAGCTTAGGCCAGCGGGAGTTGAGTGAGCAGTTCTTC
V gene: TRBV6-2/TRBV6-3; clone size: NA; J gene: TRBJ2-3; D gene: TRBD2; CDR3 protein: CASHSGLAGSTDTQYF; CDR3 DNA: TGTGCCAGCCACTCCGGACTAGCGGGGAGCACAGATACGCAGTATTTT
V gene: TRBV7-9; clone size: NA; J gene: TRBJ1-5; D gene: NA; CDR3 protein: CASSLDQSSNQPQHF; CDR3 DNA: TGTGCCAGCAGCTTAGACCAGAGTAGCAATCAGCCCCAGCATTTT
V gene: TRBV27; clone size: NA; J gene: TRBJ2-7; D gene: NA; CDR3 protein: CASSLENPGLLRPYEQYF; CDR3 DNA: TGTGCCAGCAGTTTAGAAAACCCTGGACTGTTACGACCATACGAGCAGTACTTC
V gene: TRBV12-3/TRBV12-4; clone size: NA; J gene: TRBJ2-7; D gene: NA; CDR3 protein: CASSRAGVEQYF; CDR3 DNA: TGTGCCAGCAGTCGGGCAGGGGTCGAGCAGTACTTC
V gene: TRBV2; clone size: NA; J gene: TRBJ1-5; D gene: NA; CDR3 protein: CASTWAFDQPQHF; CDR3 DNA: TGTGCCAGCACGTGGGCCTTCGATCAGCCCCAGCATTTT
V gene: TRBV7-9; clone size: many; J gene: TRBJ2-3; D gene: TRBD2; CDR3 protein: CASSLEKLAGGRTDTQYF; CDR3 DNA: TGTGCCAGCAGCTTAGAGAAACTAGCGGGGGGCCGCACAGATACGCAGTATTTT
V gene: TRBV5-1; clone size: NA; J gene: TRBJ2-2; D gene: NA; CDR3 protein: CASSLVGGADTGVLFF; CDR3 DNA: TGCGCCAGCAGCTTGGTGGGGGGTGCGGACACCGGGGTGCTGTTTTTT
V gene: TRBV6-6; clone size: few; J gene: TRBJ2-1; D gene: NA; CDR3 protein: CASSRSNEQFF; CDR3 DNA: TGTGCCAGCAGCCGTAGCAATGAGCAGTTCTTC
V gene: TRBV29-1; clone size: many; J gene: TRBJ1-1; D gene: NA; CDR3 protein: CSVRGGTEAFF; CDR3 DNA: TGCAGCGTAAGGGGGGGCACTGAAGCTTTCTTT